This T cell receptor (beta chain) was identified in a study of cytomegalovirus exposure and HLA in healthy donors. Regarding this clone: Its antigen remains unknown.

Study results and limitations: A list of approximately 160 TCR beta chains associated with cytomegalovirus was given.

Per the germline V gene, CDR1 is LNHDA and CDR2 is SQIVND (reference sequence). The CDR3 consists of 15 residues. The J segment lost 0 bases and the V segment lost 4 bases, leaving 3 bases of the junction unmatched. The repertoire was sequenced with immunoSEQ multiplex PCR; TCRdb's copy has only in-frame clones and lacks some. The data show about 160,000 clones, over 85% seen once. The chain employs TRBV19 and TRBJ1-1; 9 nucleotides align to TRBD1. The receptor was isolated from a woman aged 18-29 years in good health and CMV-seropositive. Sequencing input: PBMCs. CDR3 in amino acids: CASSTQGAMNTEAFF. The DNA for the CDR3 is TGTGCCAGTAGTACACAGGGGGCGATGAACACTGAAGCTTTCTTT.